This T cell receptor beta chain was observed in a study of molecular identifiers for immune sequencing clone quantification. About the research overall: Replicate RNA from approximately 20,000 or 100,000 naive CD8 T cells formed five aliquots; four were sequenced. Findings and limits, study-wide: In naive cells, clones above 20 RNA copies held under 1% of molecules, whereas in effector cells they held over 97%.

One entry per CDR3 protein results from TCRdb running MiXCR on the PCR reads. The sample lists hundreds of thousands of distinct CDR3 sequences; around a fifth were seen once. This clonotype was seen repeatedly, ten times or more. Its antigen is not known. Germline loops: CDR1 MDHEN, CDR2 SYDVKM. Between the trimmed V and J ends, which lost 3 bases and 3 bases, there was a span of 9 bases. The CDR3 is 13 amino acids. This sequence originates from a human donor in good health. Some libraries in this study had Jurkat cell RNA spiked in. Sequenced: naive CD8+ T cells from blood, with Jurkat cell RNA spiked in. Regarding subset: FACS-sorted CD8+CD4-CCR7+CD45RA+ naive T cells. This chain connects TRBV28 to TRBJ2-7; D uncertain. The CDR3 spells CASSFRNRYEQYF. CDR3 nucleotides: TGTGCCAGCAGTTTCCGGAACCGCTACGAGCAGTACTTC.